The present TCR beta chain was sequenced within a study of regulatory T cells in long-lasting Graves disease. Trimming removed 6 bases from V and 2 bases from J; junction bases left unmatched: 10. CDR3 length equals 16 residues. From germline, CDR1 is MGHRA and CDR2 YSYEKL. Time point indicated: newly diagnosed GD, antithyroid drugs for less than 3 months. The TCR library used RNA extracted from PBMCs. CDR3-region Arm-PCR and iRepertoire HTBI primers produced the TCR beta libraries. One entry per CDR3 protein, called by TCRdb with MiXCR from the multiplex PCR reads. Here the sample spans 510,000 or so distinct CDR3 sequences, around 11% being singletons. This clonotype was detected a few times. The same data also went into a second study, on T cells in Graves' hyperthyroidism and ophthalmopathy.

Sequenced material: peripheral blood mononuclear cells (PBMCs), taken at new diagnosis, from a patient treated with antithyroid drugs. The clonotype was recovered from a woman in her twenties or thirties with Graves disease. V gene TRBV4-1 combines with J gene TRBJ1-2, with 9 bases identical to TRBD1. The CDR3 nucleotides are TGCGCCAGCAGGCAGCAGGACGGACAGGGGAACTATGGCTACACCTTC. Protein product: CASRQQDGQGNYGYTF.